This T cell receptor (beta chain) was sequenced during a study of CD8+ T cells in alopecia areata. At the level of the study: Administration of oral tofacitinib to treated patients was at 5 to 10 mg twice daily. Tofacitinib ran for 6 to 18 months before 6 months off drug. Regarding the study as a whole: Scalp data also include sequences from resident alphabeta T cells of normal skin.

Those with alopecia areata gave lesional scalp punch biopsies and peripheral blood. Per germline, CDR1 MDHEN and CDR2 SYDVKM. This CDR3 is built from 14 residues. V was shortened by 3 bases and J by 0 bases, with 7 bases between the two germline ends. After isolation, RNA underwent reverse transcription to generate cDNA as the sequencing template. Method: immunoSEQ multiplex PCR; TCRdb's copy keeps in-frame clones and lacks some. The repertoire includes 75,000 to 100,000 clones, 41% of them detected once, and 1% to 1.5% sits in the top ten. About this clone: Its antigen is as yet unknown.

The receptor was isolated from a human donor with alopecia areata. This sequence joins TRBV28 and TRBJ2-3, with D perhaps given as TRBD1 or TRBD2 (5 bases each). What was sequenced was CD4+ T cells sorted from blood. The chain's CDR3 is CASSFGGSTDTQYF. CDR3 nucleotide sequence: TGTGCCAGCAGTTTTGGGGGTAGCACAGATACGCAGTATTTT.